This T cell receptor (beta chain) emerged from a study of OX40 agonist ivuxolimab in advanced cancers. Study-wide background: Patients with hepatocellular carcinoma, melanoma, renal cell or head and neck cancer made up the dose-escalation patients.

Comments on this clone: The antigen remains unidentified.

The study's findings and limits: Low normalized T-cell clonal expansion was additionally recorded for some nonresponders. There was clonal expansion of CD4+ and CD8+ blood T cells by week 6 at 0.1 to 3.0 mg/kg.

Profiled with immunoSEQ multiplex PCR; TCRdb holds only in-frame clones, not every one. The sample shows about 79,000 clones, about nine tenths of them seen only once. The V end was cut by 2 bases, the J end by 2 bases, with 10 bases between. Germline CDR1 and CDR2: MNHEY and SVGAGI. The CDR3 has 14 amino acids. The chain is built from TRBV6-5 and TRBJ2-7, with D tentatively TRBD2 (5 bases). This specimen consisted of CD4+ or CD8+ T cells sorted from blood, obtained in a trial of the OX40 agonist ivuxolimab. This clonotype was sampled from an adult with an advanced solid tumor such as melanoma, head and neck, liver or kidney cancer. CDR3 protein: CASSYEGRPYEQYF. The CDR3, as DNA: TGTGCCAGCAGTTACGAGGGTCGTCCCTACGAGCAGTACTTC.